This record concerns one TCR beta chain sequence. PCR employed 60 Vbeta and 13 Jbeta primers. Repertoires were generated with immunoSEQ multiplex PCR, while TCRdb's copy carries only in-frame clones and drops some. Of about 150,000 clones listed, 80% were seen once; the top ten hold around 15%. V gave up 5 bases and J gave up 7 bases, with 18 bases separating them. This CDR3 is built from 14 residues. Germline V gene data show CDR1 as SGHTS and CDR2 as YDEGEE. This entry belongs to a study of cytomegalovirus exposure and HLA in healthy donors. This chain uses TRBV5-8 with TRBJ1-2; D call uncertain. The TCR sequence derives from a woman aged 40 to 49 in good health and CMV-seronegative. Material for sequencing was PBMCs. The DNA for the CDR3 is TGTGCCAGCAGTTTCCCGGACGGGATGGGTGGCTACACCTTC. Amino acids: CASSFPDGMGGYTF.